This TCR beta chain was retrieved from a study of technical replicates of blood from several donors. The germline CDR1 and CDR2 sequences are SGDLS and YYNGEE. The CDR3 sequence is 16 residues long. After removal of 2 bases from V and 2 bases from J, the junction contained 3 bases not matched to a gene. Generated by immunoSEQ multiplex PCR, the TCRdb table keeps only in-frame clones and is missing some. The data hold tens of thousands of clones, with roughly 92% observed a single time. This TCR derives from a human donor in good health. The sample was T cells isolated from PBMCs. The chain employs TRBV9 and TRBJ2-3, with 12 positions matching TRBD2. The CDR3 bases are TGTGCCAGCAGCGTCGGACTAGCGGGATTCACAGATACGCAGTATTTT. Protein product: CASSVGLAGFTDTQYF.